This TCR beta chain was found in a study of blood T cell repertoires in COVID-19. Study information: Samples of COVID-19 (acute and convalescent) were obtained from the United States, Italy and Spain. The cDNA or gDNA used as material had been derived from T cells, B-cell-depleted T cells, or PBMCs.

The ends were cut back, 0 bases at V and 3 bases at J, with 10 bases in the middle. The CDR3 contains 14 residues. Germline V gives CDR1 SGHRS, CDR2 YFSETQ. As originally analysed: Scientists estimated how many nucleated cells there were by amplifying reference gene primers. The data were produced by immunoSEQ multiplex PCR, yet TCRdb's version contains in-frame clones alone and is incomplete. The V and J calls and clone size are taken from that table; D and trimming were inferred from the DNA. The table records around 120,000 clones, 70% to 80% of them present only once. This TCR derives from a man between 65 and 85 years old with active or convalescent COVID-19. The chain carries TRBV5-1 and TRBJ2-7; D perhaps matches TRBD1 (6 bases). The sequenced sample consisted of peripheral blood. The CDR3 reads CASSLGGRVYEQYF. The DNA for the CDR3 is TGCGCCAGCAGCTTGGGGGGGCGCGTCTACGAGCAGTACTTC.